The clone carrying this T cell receptor (beta chain) was found a few times. Its matching antigen is unknown. Germline V gene data show CDR1 as MDHEN and CDR2 as SYDVKM. There are 16 residues in the CDR3. V shed 2 bases and J 6 bases; nucleotides not matched to a gene: 10. This specimen belongs to a study of identical twins. Study findings and constraints: Modeled out-of-frame TCR alpha sharing in monozygotic twins fell below observed levels. While abundant cord blood beta clonotypes carried fewer insertions, memory repertoires showed no such pattern. Conclusions rested on cross-sectional statistics rather than following the same donors.

A universal primer binding site was introduced by template switching. The final cDNA contained unique molecular identifiers. TCRdb re-called the 5' RACE reads through MiXCR, storing one row per CDR3 protein. The sample carries some 630,000 distinct CDR3 sequences, about 7% recorded once. Another study also made use of these data, one on yellow fever vaccine responses in identical twins.

The chain carries TRBV28 and TRBJ2-7; TRBD2 matches at 10 bases. This TCR was recovered from a woman under 30 in good health. The sample consisted of PBMCs. The CDR3, as DNA: TGTGCCAGCAGTTTAGGGTTAGCGGGAGGTGTTTCCGAGCAGTACTTC. It translates to CASSLGLAGGVSEQYF. Full variable domain (remainder filled in from reference TRBV28 and TRBJ2-7): DVKVTQSSRYLVKRTGEKVFLECVQDMDHENMFWYRQDPGLGLRLIYFSYDVKMKEKGDIPEGYSVSREKKERFSLILESASTNQTSMYLCASSLGLAGGVSEQYFGPGTRLTVT.